This T cell receptor (beta chain) derives from a study of patients and donors after allogeneic stem cell transplantation. The sample holds many counts of this clonotype. TCRdb fed the RT-PCR reads into MiXCR, producing one record per CDR3 protein. The sample records 50,000 to 60,000 distinct CDR3 sequences, roughly 14% being singletons. The CDR3 runs to 16 residues. The germline V gene encodes CDR1 PRHDT and CDR2 FYEKMQ (reference sequence). Deletions cut 1 base from V and 0 bases from J, with 9 bases between. The source material was blood, either unsorted or a sorted T cell fraction (not recorded which). This TCR derives from a human donor who was either an allogeneic HSCT recipient or a stem cell or donor lymphocyte infusion donor (not recorded which). It is not recorded whose cells these are; they may come from a transplant donor. The chain combines TRBV13 with TRBJ2-2; tentative D call: TRBD1 (5 bases). The CDR3 DNA is TGTGCCAGCAGCTTAGTGGACACTACGAACACCGGGGAGCTGTTTTTT. Residues: CASSLVDTTNTGELFF.